This T cell receptor (beta chain) was documented in a study of cytomegalovirus exposure and HLA in healthy donors. Across the whole study: A later analysis reported the approximately 120 validation repertoires used the same platform as the roughly 700 first-cohort repertoires. Findings of the study overall: Some TCR beta chains (roughly 160 of them) were listed as cytomegalovirus-associated. A subsequent analysis found that TCR clusters from the first cohort also tended to co-occur in the 90 to 150 validation repertoires, with 90% to 95% of cluster scores above 0.

From germline, CDR1 is SGHDT and CDR2 YYEEEE. V trimming: 3 bases; J trimming: 5 bases; junction bases outside the gene matches: 11. The CDR3 extends over 16 amino acids. Sequencing was performed with immunoSEQ multiplex PCR; in TCRdb, only in-frame clones are kept and a portion is missing. Among around 300,000 clones listed, around 90% were seen once. The donors were in the roughly 130-subject validation cohort, distinct from the roughly 720-subject first cohort. This clone has a count of ten or more. The antigen remains undetermined. The receptor was isolated from a woman in her twenties or thirties in good health and CMV-seropositive. The sequencing input was PBMCs. The chain is built from TRBV5-6 and TRBJ2-1, with 7 bases lining up with TRBD1. CDR3 sequence: CASSSRTGDMNNEQFF. The CDR3 DNA reads TGTGCCAGCAGCTCAAGAACAGGGGACATGAACAATGAGCAGTTCTTC.